A selection of T cell receptor beta chains follows, all from one sample in a study of blood T cell repertoires in COVID-19. Here immunoSEQ multiplex PCR was the method, and the copy in TCRdb shows in-frame clones only, minus some. The sample holds about 59,000 clones, roughly 89% seen once. Specimen: peripheral blood. These receptor sequences come from a human donor in a cohort sampled during active COVID-19. CDR3s include the opening cysteine and the closing phenylalanine or tryptophan. Not every row has a clone size; where given, it reads once, few, many or a size class.

V,size,length,J,CDR3
TRBV24-1,once,15,TRBJ2-7,CATSDPGTSDYEQYF
TRBV7-9,-,16,TRBJ1-3,CASSLRGGFLENTIYF
TRBV4-3,-,15,TRBJ2-5,CASSRTGQGGETQYF
TRBV2,-,13,TRBJ1-2,CAMPGQTFYGYTF
TRBV5-5,-,16,TRBJ2-2,CASNQLAGGPTGELFF
TRBV2,-,15,TRBJ2-7,CASSGEGLSSYEQYF
TRBV4-3,-,13,TRBJ1-2,CASSQGGGVGYTF
TRBV3-1/TRBV3-2,-,14,TRBJ2-7,CASSPGLGGREQYF
TRBV5-1,-,11,TRBJ2-3,CASSYSGTQYF
TRBV3-1/TRBV3-2,-,17,TRBJ2-1,CASSHPSGRPAYNEQFF
TRBV9,-,15,TRBJ1-2,CASSATGTVNYGYTF
TRBV5-4,-,14,TRBJ2-5,CASSWDRGLETQYF
TRBV30,-,18,TRBJ2-2,CAWSALWASGIDTGELFF
TRBV28,-,16,TRBJ2-5,CASSLSPTGGQETQYF
TRBV15,-,17,TRBJ1-2,CATSRDTPAANLKGYTF
TRBV10-3,-,16,TRBJ2-7,CAISESGLASSHEQYF
TRBV5-1,-,13,TRBJ1-2,CASKGTRGDGYTF
TRBV12-5,-,17,TRBJ2-2,CASGLVGGRADGGELFF
TRBV6-5,-,16,TRBJ2-3,CASSYTNRGSTDTQYF
TRBV7-9,-,19,TRBJ2-1,CASSLAGLASSPRYNEQFF
TRBV19,-,13,TRBJ2-7,CATRTSGIGEQYF
TRBV12-5,-,12,TRBJ1-1,CASGFVYTEAFF
TRBV5-1,-,14,TRBJ2-7,CASSRDRAGYEQYF
TRBV7-9,medium-sized,12,TRBJ1-1,CASSPTGAEAFF
TRBV6-1,-,14,TRBJ1-1,CASSDEGPGQYSFF
TRBV4-1,-,17,TRBJ1-5,CASSPLHGGSGNQPQHF
TRBV6-1,few,15,TRBJ2-3,CASSEATGGTDTQYF
TRBV3-1/TRBV3-2,-,17,TRBJ2-7,CASSTPSLSGSFYEQYF
TRBV7-9,-,15,TRBJ2-7,CASSFGEGTSYEQYF
TRBV7-2,-,13,TRBJ1-2,CASSTSGTVGYTF
TRBV5-1,-,15,TRBJ2-2,CASSLEGAGTGELFF
TRBV5-1,-,12,TRBJ2-5,CASSVSQETQYF
TRBV9,-,15,TRBJ1-4,CASSPDIATNEKLFF
TRBV9,-,15,TRBJ1-1,CASSAGTGGSTEAFF
TRBV7-2,-,14,TRBJ1-1,CASSFSDKNTEAFF
TRBV3-1/TRBV3-2,-,15,TRBJ2-2,CASSMGLAGTGELFF
TRBV5-1,few,13,TRBJ1-1,CASSLEGAGFAFF
TRBV7-3,-,20,TRBJ2-1,CASSLTGLAGPLSAYNEQFF
TRBV10-2,-,15,TRBJ1-5,CASSGSGGTNQPQHF
TRBV27,once,15,TRBJ1-1,CASSSAGVRNTEAFF
TRBV14,-,16,TRBJ2-7,CASSQFGRTGIYEQYF
TRBV29-1,-,15,TRBJ1-2,CSVEEGTGGGYGYTF
TRBV4-3,-,13,TRBJ1-5,CASSVGGGQPQHF
TRBV18,-,15,TRBJ1-5,CASSQSGGSNQPQHF
TRBV18,-,15,TRBJ1-5,CASSNGTGKNQPQHF
TRBV7-3,-,15,TRBJ2-1,CASSLGVAGYNEQFF
TRBV2,-,15,TRBJ2-3,CASRSQGTRTDTQYF
TRBV11-2,-,13,TRBJ2-2,CASSSQFTGELFF
TRBV2,-,18,TRBJ1-2,CASKDYQGALSSNYGYTF
TRBV5-1,-,15,TRBJ1-4,CASSLADRGNEKLFF
TRBV7-7,-,14,TRBJ2-2,CASSRTRVTGELFF
TRBV19,-,17,TRBJ1-1,CASSTGTGLSSRTEAFF
TRBV29-1,-,14,TRBJ1-1,CSVVGTGKNTEAFF
TRBV28,-,16,TRBJ2-1,CASSFIGTGGLGEQFF
TRBV18,-,16,TRBJ1-6,CASSHDRVLTRSPLHF
TRBV4-3,-,16,TRBJ2-1,CASSQDRGGGANEQFF
TRBV9,-,15,TRBJ1-3,CASSMDRSSGNTIYF
TRBV28,-,15,TRBJ1-3,CASSSGSNSGNTIYF